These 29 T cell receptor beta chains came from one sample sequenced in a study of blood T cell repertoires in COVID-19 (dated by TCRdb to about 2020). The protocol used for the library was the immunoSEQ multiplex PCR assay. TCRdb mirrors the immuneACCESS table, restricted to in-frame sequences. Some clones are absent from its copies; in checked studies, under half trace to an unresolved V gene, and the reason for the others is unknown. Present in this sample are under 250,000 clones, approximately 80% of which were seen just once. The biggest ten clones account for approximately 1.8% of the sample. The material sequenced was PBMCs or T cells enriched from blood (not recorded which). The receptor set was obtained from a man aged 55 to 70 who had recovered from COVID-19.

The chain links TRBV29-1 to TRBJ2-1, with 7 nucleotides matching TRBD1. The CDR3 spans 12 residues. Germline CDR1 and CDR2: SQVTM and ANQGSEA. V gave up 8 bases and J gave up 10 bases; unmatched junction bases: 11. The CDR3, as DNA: TGCAGCCCCACGACAGGGTCGGGGGAGCAGTTCTTC. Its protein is CSPTTGSGEQFF.

As DNA, the CDR3 is TGTGCCAGCAGCTATCAGGGACAGCCCGGAAACACCATATATTTT. It yields the protein CASSYQGQPGNTIYF. The V and J genes are TRBV7-2 and TRBJ1-3, with TRBD1 identical over 7 bases. The ends lost 4 bases at V and 4 bases at J; junction bases unmatched: 7. The CDR3 has 15 amino acids. Germline values: CDR1 SGHTA, CDR2 FQGNSA.

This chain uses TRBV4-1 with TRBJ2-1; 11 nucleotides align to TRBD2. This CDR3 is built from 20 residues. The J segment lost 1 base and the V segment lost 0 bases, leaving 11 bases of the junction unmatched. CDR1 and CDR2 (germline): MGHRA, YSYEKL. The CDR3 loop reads CASSQDFLAGGTRSYNEQFF. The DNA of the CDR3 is TGCGCCAGCAGCCAAGATTTCCTAGCGGGGGGTACCCGTTCCTACAATGAGCAGTTCTTC.

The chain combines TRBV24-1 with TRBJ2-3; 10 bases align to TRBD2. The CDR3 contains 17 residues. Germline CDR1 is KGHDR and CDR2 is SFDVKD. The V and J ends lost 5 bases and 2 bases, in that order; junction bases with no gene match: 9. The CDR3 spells CATSGGLAGGNTDTQYF. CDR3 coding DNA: TGTGCCACCAGTGGTGGATTAGCGGGGGGAAACACAGATACGCAGTATTTT.

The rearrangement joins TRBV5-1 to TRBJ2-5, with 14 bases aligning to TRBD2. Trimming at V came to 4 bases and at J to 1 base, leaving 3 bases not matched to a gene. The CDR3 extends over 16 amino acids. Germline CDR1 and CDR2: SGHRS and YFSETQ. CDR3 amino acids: CASSTGTSGGQETQYF. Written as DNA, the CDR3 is TGCGCCAGCAGCACCGGGACTAGCGGGGGCCAAGAGACCCAGTACTTC.

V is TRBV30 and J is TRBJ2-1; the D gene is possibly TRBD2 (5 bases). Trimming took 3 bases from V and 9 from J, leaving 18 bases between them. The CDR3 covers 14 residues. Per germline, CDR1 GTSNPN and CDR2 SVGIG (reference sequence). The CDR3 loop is CAWSRLTVEGEQFF. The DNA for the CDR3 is TGTGCCTGGAGCCGCCTAACTGTAGAGGGTGAGCAGTTCTTC.

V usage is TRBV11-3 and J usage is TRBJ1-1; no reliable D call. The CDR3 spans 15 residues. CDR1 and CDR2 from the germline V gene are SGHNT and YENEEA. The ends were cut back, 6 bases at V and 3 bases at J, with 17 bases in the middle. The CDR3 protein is CASSLTIGIHTEAFF. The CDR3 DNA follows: TGTGCCAGCAGTCTTACTATCGGGATCCACACTGAAGCTTTCTTT.

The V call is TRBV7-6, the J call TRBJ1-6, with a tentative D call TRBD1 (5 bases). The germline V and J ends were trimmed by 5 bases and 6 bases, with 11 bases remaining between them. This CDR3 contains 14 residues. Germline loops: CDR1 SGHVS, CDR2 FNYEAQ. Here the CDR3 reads CASSRSGGNSPLHF. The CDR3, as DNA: TGTGCCAGCAGCCGGAGCGGGGGTAATTCACCCCTCCACTTT.

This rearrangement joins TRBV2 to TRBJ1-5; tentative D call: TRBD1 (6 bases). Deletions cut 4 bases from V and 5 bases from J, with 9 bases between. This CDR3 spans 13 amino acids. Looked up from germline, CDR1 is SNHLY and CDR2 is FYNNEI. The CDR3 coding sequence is TGTGCCAGCAGTGGACAGGTATATCAGCCCCAGCATTTT. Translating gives CASSGQVYQPQHF.

DNA for the CDR3: TGTGCCATCAGTGTCTCGGACACCGGGGAGCTGTTTTTT. Its protein is CAISVSDTGELFF. This chain links TRBV10-3 with TRBJ2-2; D remains unclear. Trimming left V 4 bases short and J 3 bases short, with 6 bases between. CDR3 length: 13 residues. Germline V gene lookup returns CDR1 ENHRY and CDR2 SYGVKD.

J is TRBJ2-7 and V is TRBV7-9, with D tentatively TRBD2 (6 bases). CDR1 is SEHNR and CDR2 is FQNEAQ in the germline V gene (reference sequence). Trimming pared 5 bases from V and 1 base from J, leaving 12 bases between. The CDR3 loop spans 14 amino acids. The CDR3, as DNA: TGTGCCAGCAGCCCGAAGCGGGCATCCTACGAGCAGTACTTC. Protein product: CASSPKRASYEQYF.

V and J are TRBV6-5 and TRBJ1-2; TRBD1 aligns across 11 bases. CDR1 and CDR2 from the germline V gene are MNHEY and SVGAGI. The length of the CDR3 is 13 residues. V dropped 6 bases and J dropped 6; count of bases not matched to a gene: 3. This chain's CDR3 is CASRGQGVHGYTF. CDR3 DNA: TGTGCCAGCAGGGGACAGGGGGTTCATGGCTACACCTTC.

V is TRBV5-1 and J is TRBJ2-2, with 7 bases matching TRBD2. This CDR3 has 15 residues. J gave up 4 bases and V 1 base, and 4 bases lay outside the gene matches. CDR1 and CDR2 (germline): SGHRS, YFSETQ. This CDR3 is CASSLRSSGTGELFF. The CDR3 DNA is TGCGCCAGCAGCTTGAGGTCTAGCGGCACCGGGGAGCTGTTTTTT.

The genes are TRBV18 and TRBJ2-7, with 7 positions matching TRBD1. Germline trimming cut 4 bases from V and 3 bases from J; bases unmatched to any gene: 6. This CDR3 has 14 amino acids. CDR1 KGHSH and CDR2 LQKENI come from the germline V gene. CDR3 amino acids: CASSRGQTNYEQYF. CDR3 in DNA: TGTGCCAGCTCACGGGGACAGACAAACTACGAGCAGTACTTC. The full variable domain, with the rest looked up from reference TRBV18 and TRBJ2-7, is NAGVMQNPRHLVRRRGQEARLRCSPMKGHSHVYWYRQLPEEGLKFMVYLQKENIIDESGMPKERFSAEFPKEGPSILRIQQVVRGDSAAYFCASSRGQTNYEQYFGPGTRLTVT.

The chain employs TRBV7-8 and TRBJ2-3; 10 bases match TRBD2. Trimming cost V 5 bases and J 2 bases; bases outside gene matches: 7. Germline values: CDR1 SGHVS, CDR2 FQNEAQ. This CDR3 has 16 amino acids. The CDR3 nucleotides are TGTGCCAGCAGCCCAATAGCGGGGGGTTTCACAGATACGCAGTATTTT. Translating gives CASSPIAGGFTDTQYF.

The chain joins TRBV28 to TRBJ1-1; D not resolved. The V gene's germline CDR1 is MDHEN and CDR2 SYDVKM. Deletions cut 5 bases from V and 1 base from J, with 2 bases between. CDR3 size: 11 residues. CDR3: CASSQNTEAFF. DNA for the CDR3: TGTGCCAGCAGTCAGAACACTGAAGCTTTCTTT.

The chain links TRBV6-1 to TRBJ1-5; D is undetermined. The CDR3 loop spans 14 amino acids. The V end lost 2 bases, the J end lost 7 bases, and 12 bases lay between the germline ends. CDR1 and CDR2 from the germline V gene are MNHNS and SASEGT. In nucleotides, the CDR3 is TGTGCCAGCAGTGAATGGCCCAACACACAGCCCCAGCATTTT. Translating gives CASSEWPNTQPQHF.

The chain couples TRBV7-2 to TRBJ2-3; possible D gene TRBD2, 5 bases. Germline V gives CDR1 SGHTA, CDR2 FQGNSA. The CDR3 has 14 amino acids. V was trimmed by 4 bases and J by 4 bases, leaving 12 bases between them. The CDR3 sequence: CASSSSIRADTQYF. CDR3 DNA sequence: TGTGCCAGCAGCTCTAGCATACGGGCAGATACGCAGTATTTT. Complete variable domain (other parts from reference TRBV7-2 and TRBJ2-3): GAGVSQSPSNKVTEKGKDVELRCDPISGHTALYWYRQSLGQGLEFLIYFQGNSAPDKSGLPSDRFSAERTGGSVSTLTIQRTQQEDSAVYLCASSSSIRADTQYFGPGTRLTVL.

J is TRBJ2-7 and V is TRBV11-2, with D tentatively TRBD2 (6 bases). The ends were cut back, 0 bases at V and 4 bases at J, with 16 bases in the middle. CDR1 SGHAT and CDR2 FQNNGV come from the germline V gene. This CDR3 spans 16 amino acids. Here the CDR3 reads CASSLDRLVGGYEQYF. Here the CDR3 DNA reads TGTGCCAGCAGCTTAGATCGACTAGTGGGCGGGTACGAGCAGTACTTC. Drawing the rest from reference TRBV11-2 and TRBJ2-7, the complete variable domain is EAGVAQSPRYKIIEKRQSVAFWCNPISGHATLYWYQQILGQGPKLLIQFQNNGVVDDSQLPKDRFSAERLKGVDSTLKIQPAKLEDSAVYLCASSLDRLVGGYEQYFGPGTRLTVT.

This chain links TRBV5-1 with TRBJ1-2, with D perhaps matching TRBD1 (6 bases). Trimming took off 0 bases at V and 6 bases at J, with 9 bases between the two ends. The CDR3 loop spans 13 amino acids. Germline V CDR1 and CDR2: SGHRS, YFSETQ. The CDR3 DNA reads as TGCGCCAGCAGCTTGGGCAGGGACAATGGCTACACCTTC. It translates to CASSLGRDNGYTF.

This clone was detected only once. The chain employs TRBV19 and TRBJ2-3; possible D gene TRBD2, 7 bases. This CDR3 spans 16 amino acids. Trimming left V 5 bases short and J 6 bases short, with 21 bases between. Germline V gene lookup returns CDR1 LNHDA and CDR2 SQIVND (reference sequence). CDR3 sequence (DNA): TGTGCCAGTAGTGATCCGTCGTTCGGGGGGCTGGATACGCAGTATTTT. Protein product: CASSDPSFGGLDTQYF.

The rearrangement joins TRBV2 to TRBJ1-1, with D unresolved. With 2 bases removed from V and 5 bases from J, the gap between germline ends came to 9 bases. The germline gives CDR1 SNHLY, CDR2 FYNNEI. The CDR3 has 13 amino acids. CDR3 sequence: CASSEQRGTEAFF. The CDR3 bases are TGTGCCAGCAGTGAACAGCGTGGGACTGAAGCTTTCTTT.

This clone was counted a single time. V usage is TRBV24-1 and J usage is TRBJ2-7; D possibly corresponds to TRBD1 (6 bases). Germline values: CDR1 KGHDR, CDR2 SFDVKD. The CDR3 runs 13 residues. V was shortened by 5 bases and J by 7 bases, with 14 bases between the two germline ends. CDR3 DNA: TGTGCCACCAGTGGGGCAGGGGAGAGGGAGCAGTACTTC. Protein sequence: CATSGAGEREQYF.

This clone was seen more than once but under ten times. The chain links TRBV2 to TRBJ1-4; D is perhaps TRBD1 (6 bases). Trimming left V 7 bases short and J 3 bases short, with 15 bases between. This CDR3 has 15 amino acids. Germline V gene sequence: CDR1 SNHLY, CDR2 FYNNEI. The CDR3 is CASTAGGLANEKLFF. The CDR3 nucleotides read TGTGCCAGCACTGCGGGGGGCCTGGCTAATGAAAAACTGTTTTTT.

Written as DNA, the CDR3 is TGTGCCAGCATCGAGGGTAACAATCAGCCCCAGCATTTT. It specifies CASIEGNNQPQHF. This chain joins TRBV6-5 and TRBJ1-5; no clear D gene. The CDR3 sequence is 13 residues long. Trimming removed 7 bases at V and 3 bases at J, with 10 bases between. Germline V CDR1 and CDR2: MNHEY, SVGAGI.

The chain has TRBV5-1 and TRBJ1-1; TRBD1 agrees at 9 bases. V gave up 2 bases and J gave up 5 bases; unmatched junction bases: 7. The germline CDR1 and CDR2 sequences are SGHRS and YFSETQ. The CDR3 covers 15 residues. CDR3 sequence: CASSLSGTGRTEAFF. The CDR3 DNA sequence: TGCGCCAGCAGCTTATCCGGGACAGGGAGGACTGAAGCTTTCTTT.

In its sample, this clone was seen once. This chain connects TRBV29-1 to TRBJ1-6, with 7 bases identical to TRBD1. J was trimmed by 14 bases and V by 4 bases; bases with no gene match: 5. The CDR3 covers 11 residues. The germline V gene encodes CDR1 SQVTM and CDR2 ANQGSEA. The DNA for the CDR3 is TGCAGCGTTGCTCAGGGGGGAGCCCTCCACTTT. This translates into CSVAQGGALHF. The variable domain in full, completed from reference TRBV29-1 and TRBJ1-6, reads SAVISQKPSRDICQRGTSLTIQCQVDSQVTMMFWYRQQPGQSLTLIATANQGSEATYESGFVIDKFPISRPNLTFSTLTVSNMSPEDSSIYLCSVAQGGALHFGNGTRLTVT.

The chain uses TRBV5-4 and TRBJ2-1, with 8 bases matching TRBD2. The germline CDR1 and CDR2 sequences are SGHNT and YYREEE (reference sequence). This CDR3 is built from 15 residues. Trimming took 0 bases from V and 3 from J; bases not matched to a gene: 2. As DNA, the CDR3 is TGTGCCAGCAGCTTGGACCGGGGGGGCTACAATGAGCAGTTCTTC. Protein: CASSLDRGGYNEQFF. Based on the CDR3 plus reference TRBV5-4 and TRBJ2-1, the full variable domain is ETGVTQSPTHLIKTRGQQVTLRCSSQSGHNTVSWYQQALGQGPQFIFQYYREEENGRGNFPPRFSGLQFPNYSSELNVNALELDDSALYLCASSLDRGGYNEQFFGPGTRLTVL.

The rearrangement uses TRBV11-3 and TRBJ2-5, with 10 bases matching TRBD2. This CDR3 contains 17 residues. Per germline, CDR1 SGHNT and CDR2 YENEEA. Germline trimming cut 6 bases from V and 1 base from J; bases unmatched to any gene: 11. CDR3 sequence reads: CASSPGAQRGGQETQYF. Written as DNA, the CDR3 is TGTGCCAGCAGTCCAGGGGCGCAGCGGGGGGGCCAAGAGACCCAGTACTTC.